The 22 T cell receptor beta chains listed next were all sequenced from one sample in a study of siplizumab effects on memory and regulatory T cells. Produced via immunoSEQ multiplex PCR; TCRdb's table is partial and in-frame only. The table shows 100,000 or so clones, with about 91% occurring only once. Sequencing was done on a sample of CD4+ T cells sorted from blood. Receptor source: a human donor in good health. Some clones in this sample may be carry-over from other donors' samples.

CDR3 coding DNA: TGCGCCAGCAGCTTGGGGACTAGCGGGAAGTTCCTCACAGATACGCAGTATTTT. As protein: CASSLGTSGKFLTDTQYF. The V and J genes are TRBV5-1 and TRBJ2-3; 12 bases agree with TRBD2. The CDR3 runs to 18 residues. In germline, CDR1 is SGHRS, CDR2 YFSETQ. The V and J ends lost 0 bases and 2 bases, in that order; junction bases with no gene match: 7. The full variable domain, with the rest looked up from reference TRBV5-1 and TRBJ2-3, is KAGVTQTPRYLIKTRGQQVTLSCSPISGHRSVSWYQQTPGQGLQFLFEYFSETQRNKGNFPGRFSGRQFSNSRSEMNVSTLELGDSALYLCASSLGTSGKFLTDTQYFGPGTRLTVL.

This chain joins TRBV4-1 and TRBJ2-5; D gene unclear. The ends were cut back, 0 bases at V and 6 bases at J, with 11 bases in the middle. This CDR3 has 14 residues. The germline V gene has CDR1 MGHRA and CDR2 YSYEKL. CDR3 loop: CASSQDQELKTQYF. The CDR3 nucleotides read TGCGCCAGCAGCCAAGATCAGGAGCTAAAGACCCAGTACTTC.

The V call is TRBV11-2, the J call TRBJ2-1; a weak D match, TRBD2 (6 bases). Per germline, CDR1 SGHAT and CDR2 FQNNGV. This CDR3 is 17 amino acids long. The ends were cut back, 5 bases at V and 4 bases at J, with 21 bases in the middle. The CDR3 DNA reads TGTGCCAGCAGCGCCCCCACGGGACTCATCAAATACAATGAGCAGTTCTTC. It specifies CASSAPTGLIKYNEQFF.

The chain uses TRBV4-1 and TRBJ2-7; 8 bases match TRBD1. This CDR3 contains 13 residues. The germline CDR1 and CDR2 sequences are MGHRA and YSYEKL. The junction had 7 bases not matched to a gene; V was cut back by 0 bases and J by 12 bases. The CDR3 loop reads CASSQDGQGRRYF. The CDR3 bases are TGCGCCAGCAGCCAAGATGGACAGGGAAGGAGGTACTTC.

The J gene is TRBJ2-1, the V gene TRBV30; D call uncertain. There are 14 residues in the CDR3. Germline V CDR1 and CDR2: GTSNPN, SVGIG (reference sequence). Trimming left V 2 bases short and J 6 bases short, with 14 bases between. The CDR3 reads CAWSSSPPRNEQFF. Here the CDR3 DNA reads TGTGCCTGGAGTTCCTCTCCACCCCGCAATGAGCAGTTCTTC.

Here the CDR3 reads CAIRVRGDTEAFF. In DNA form, the CDR3 reads TGTGCCATCAGGGTTAGGGGGGACACTGAAGCTTTCTTT. This chain links TRBV10-3 with TRBJ1-1, with D possibly matching TRBD1 (6 bases). The germline CDR1 and CDR2 sequences are ENHRY and SYGVKD. The CDR3 spans 13 residues. With 6 bases removed from V and 3 bases from J, the gap between germline ends came to 11 bases.

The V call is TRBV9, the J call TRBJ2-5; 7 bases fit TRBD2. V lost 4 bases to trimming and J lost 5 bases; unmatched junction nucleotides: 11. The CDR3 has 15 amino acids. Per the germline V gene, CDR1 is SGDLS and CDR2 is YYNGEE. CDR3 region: CASSPTMGGLETQYF. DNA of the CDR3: TGTGCCAGCAGCCCTACAATGGGAGGGTTGGAGACCCAGTACTTC.

DNA of the CDR3: TGTGCCAGCAGTTTATACGCCGGGACAGGGAGTTCTAGGACCTTC. It yields the protein CASSLYAGTGSSRTF. J is TRBJ1-2 and V is TRBV27; 9 bases fit TRBD1. CDR3 length: 15 residues. Germline lookup yields CDR1 MNHEY and CDR2 SMNVEV (reference sequence). After removal of 1 base from V and 14 bases from J, the junction contained 14 bases not matched to a gene.

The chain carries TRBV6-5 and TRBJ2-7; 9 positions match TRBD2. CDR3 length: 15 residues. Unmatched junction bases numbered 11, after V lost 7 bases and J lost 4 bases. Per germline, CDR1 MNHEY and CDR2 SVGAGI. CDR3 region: CASTDKGTSFYEQYF. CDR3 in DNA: TGTGCCAGCACCGATAAAGGGACTAGCTTTTACGAGCAGTACTTC.

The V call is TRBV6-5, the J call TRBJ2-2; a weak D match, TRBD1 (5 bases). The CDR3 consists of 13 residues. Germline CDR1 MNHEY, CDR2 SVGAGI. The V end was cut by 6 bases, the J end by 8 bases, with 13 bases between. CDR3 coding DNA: TGTGCCAGCAGATACAGGCCCGGGGGGGAGCTGTTTTTT. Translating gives CASRYRPGGELFF.

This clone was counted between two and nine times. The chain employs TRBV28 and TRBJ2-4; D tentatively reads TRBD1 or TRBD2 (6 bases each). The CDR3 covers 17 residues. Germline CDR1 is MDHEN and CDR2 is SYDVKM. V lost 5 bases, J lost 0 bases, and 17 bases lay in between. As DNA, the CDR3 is TGTGCCAGCAGTCTCCTCGGGGGCTCCTCAGCCAAAAACATTCAGTACTTC. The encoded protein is CASSLLGGSSAKNIQYF.

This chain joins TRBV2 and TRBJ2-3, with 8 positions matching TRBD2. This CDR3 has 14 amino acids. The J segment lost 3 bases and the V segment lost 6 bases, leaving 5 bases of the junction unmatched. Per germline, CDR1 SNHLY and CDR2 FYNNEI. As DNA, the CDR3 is TGTGCCAGCAGCCCCGGGACTAGAACAGATACGCAGTATTTT. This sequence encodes CASSPGTRTDTQYF.

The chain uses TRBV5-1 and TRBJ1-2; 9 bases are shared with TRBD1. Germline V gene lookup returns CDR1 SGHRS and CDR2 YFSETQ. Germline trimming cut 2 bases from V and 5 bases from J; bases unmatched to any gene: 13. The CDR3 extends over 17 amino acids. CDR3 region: CASSFENPGQGYYGYTF. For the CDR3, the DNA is TGCGCCAGCAGCTTCGAAAATCCGGGACAGGGATATTATGGCTACACCTTC.

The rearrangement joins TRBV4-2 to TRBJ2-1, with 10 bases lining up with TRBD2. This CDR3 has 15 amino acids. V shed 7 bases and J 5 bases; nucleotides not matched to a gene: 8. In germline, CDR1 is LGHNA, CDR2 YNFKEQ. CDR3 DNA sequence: TGTGCCAGCACCTTAGCGGGAGGTCTAAACAATGAGCAGTTCTTC. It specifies CASTLAGGLNNEQFF.

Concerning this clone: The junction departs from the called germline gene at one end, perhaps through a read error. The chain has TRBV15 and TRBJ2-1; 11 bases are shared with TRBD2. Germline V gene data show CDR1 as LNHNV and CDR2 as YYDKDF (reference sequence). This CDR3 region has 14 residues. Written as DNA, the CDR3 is TGTGCCACCAGCCCCCGGACTAGCGGGCGGGCCCAGCTCTTC. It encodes CATSPRTSGRAQLF.

In DNA, the CDR3 is TGTGCCAGCAGCAGCGGGAGCTGGGACCCGGATACGCAGTATTTT. Residues: CASSSGSWDPDTQYF. This chain connects TRBV7-9 to TRBJ2-3, with 8 bases lining up with TRBD2. Germline loops: CDR1 SEHNR, CDR2 FQNEAQ (reference sequence). The CDR3 totals 15 residues. V was pared by 5 bases and J by 6 bases, with 10 bases of the junction left unmatched.

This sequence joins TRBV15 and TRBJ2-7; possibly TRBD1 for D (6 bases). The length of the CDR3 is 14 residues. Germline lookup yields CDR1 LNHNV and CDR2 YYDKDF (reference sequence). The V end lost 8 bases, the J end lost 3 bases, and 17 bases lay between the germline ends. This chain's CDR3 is CATSGGRGFYEQYF. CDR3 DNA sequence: TGTGCCACCTCTGGGGGCAGGGGATTCTACGAGCAGTACTTC.

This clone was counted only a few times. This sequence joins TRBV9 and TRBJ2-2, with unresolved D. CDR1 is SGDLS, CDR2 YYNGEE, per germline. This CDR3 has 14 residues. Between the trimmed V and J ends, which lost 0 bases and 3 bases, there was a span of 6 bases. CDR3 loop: CASSVVVYTGELFF. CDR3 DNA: TGTGCCAGCAGCGTAGTAGTCTACACCGGGGAGCTGTTTTTT.

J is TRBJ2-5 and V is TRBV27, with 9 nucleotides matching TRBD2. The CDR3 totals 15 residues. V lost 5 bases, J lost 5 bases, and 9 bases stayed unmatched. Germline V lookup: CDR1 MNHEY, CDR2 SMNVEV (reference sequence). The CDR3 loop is CASSRRAGGGETQYF. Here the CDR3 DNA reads TGTGCCAGCAGTCGGAGAGCGGGAGGAGGTGAGACCCAGTACTTC.

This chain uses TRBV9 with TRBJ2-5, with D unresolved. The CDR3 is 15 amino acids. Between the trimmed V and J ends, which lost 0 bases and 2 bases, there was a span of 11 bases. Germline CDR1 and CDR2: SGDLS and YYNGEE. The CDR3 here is CASSVDVYGQETQYF. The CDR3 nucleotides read TGTGCCAGCAGCGTAGATGTCTACGGACAAGAGACCCAGTACTTC.

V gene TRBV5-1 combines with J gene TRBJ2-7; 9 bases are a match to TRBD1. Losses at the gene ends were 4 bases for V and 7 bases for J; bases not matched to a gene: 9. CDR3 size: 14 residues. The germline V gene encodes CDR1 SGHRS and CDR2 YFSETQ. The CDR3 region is CASSRAQGAGEQYF. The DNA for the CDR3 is TGCGCCAGCAGCCGGGCACAGGGGGCGGGGGAGCAGTACTTC.

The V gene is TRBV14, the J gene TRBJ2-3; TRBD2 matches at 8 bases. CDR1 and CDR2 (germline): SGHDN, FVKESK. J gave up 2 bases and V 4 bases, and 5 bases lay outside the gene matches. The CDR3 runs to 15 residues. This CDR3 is CASSPGLAHTDTQYF. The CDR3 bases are TGTGCCAGCAGCCCCGGACTAGCTCACACAGATACGCAGTATTTT.